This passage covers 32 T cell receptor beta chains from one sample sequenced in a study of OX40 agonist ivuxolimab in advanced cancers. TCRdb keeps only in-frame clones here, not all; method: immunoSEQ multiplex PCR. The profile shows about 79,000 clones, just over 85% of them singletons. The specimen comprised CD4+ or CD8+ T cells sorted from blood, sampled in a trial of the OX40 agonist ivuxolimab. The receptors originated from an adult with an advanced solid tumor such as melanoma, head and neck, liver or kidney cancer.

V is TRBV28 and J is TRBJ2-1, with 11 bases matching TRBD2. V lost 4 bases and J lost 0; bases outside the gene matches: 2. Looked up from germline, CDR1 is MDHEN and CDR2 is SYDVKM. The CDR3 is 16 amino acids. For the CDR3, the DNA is TGTGCCAGCAGTTCGCTAGCGGGAGGCTCCTACAATGAGCAGTTCTTC. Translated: CASSSLAGGSYNEQFF.

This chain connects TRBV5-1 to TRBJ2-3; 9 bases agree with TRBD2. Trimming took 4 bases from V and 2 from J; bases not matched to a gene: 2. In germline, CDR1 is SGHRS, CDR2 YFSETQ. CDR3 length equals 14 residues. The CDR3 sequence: CASSEGLATDTQYF. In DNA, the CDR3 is TGCGCCAGCAGCGAGGGACTAGCCACAGATACGCAGTATTTT.

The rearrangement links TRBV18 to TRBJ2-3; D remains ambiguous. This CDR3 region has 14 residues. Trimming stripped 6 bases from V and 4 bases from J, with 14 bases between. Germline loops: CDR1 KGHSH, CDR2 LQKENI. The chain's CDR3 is CASSPPPDADTQYF. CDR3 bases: TGTGCCAGCTCCCCCCCTCCTGACGCAGATACGCAGTATTTT.

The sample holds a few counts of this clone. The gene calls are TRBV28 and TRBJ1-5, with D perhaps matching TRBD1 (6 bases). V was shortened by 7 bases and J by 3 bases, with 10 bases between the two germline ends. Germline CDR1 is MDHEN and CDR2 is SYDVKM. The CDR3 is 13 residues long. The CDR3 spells CASIRGNNQPQHF. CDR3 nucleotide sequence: TGTGCCAGCATCAGGGGTAACAATCAGCCCCAGCATTTT. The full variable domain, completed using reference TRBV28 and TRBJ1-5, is DVKVTQSSRYLVKRTGEKVFLECVQDMDHENMFWYRQDPGLGLRLIYFSYDVKMKEKGDIPEGYSVSREKKERFSLILESASTNQTSMYLCASIRGNNQPQHFGDGTRLSIL.

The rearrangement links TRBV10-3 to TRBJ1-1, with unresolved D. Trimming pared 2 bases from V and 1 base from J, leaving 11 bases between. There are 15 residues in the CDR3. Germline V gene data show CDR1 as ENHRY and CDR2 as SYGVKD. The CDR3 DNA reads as TGTGCCATCAGTGAGGGTAGCGTGGGGAACACTGAAGCTTTCTTT. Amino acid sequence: CAISEGSVGNTEAFF.

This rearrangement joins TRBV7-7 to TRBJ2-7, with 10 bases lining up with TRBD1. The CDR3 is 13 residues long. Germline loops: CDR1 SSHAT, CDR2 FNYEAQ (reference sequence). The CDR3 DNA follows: TGTGCTCGATCCGGGACAGGGGTTGTCGAGCAGTACTTC. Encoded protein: CARSGTGVVEQYF.

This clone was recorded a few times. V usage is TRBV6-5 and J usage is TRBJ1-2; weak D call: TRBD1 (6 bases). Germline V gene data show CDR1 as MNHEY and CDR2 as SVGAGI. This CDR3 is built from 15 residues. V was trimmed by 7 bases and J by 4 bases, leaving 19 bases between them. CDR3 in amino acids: CASKPQGLRGYGYTF. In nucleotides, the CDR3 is TGTGCCAGCAAACCACAAGGGCTCAGGGGCTATGGCTACACCTTC.

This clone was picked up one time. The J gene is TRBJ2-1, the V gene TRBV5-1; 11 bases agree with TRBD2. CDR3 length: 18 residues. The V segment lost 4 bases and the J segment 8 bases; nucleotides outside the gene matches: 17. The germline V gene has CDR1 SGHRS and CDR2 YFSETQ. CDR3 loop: CASSPGGTIAGGGHEQFF. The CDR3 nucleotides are TGCGCCAGCAGCCCTGGTGGCACAATAGCGGGAGGGGGGCATGAGCAGTTCTTC.

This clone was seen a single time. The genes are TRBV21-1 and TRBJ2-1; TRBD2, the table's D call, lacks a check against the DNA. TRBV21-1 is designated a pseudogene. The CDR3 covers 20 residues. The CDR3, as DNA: TGTGCCAGCAGCAACCGAGGGACTAGCGGGAGTGGGGGCTCCTACAATGAGCAGTTCTTC. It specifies CASSNRGTSGSGGSYNEQFF.

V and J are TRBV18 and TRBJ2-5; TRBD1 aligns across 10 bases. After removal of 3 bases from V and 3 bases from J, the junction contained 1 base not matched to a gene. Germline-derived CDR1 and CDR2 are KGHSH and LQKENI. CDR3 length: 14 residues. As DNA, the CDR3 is TGTGCCAGCTCACCGGGACAGGGGAAAGAGACCCAGTACTTC. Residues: CASSPGQGKETQYF.

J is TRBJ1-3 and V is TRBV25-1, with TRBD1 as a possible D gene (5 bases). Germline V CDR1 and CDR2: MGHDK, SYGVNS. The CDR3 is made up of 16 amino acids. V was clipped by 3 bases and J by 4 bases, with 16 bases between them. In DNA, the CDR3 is TGTGCCAGCAGTGACCGGGGCCCTGGGGCCGGAAACACCATATATTTT. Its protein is CASSDRGPGAGNTIYF.

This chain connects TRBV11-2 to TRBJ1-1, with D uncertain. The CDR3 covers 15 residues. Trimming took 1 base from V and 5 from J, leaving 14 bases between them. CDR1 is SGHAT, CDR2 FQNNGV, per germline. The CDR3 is CASSLVWQQATEAFF. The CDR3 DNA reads TGTGCCAGCAGCTTAGTCTGGCAGCAGGCGACTGAAGCTTTCTTT.

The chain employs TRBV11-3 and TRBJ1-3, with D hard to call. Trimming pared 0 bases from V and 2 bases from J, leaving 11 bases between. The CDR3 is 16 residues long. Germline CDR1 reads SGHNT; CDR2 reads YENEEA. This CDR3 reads CASSLDGAVTGNTIYF. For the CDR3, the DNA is TGTGCCAGCAGCTTAGATGGCGCAGTTACTGGAAACACCATATATTTT.

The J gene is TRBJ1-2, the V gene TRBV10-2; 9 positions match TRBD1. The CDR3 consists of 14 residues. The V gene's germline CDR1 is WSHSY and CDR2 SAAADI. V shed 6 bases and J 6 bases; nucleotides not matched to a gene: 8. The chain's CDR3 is CASRNMGQGHGYTF. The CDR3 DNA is TGCGCCAGCAGGAATATGGGACAGGGCCATGGCTACACCTTC.

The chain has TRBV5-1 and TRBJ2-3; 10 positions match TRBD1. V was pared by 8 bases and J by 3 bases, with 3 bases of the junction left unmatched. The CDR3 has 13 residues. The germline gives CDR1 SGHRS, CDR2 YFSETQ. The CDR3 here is CASGQGGTDTQYF. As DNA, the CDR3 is TGCGCCAGTGGACAGGGGGGAACAGATACGCAGTATTTT.

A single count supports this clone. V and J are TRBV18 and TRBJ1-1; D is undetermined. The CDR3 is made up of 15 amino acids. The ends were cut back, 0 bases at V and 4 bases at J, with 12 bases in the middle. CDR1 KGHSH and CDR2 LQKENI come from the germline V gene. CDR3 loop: CASSPPSAPGTEAFF. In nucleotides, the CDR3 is TGTGCCAGCTCACCACCTTCAGCTCCGGGCACTGAAGCTTTCTTT.

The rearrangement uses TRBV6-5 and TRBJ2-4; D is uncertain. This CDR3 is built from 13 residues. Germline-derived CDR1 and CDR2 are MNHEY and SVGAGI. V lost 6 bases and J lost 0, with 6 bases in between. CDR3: CASSNRAKNIQYF. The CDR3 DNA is TGTGCCAGCAGCAACAGAGCCAAAAACATTCAGTACTTC.

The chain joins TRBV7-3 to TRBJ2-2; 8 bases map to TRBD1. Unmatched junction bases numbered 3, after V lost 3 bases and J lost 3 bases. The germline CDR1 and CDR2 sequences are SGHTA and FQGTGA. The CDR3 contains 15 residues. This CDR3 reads CASSFGQGYTGELFF. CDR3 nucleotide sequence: TGTGCCAGCAGCTTCGGACAGGGATACACCGGGGAGCTGTTTTTT.

CDR3 sequence: CASGTMTGRRSPLHF. The CDR3 coding sequence is TGTGCCAGCGGCACTATGACAGGGCGACGTTCACCCCTCCACTTT. This rearrangement joins TRBV27 to TRBJ1-6; 7 nucleotides align to TRBD1. The CDR3 length is 15 residues. After removal of 8 bases from V and 9 bases from J, the junction contained 13 bases not matched to a gene. Germline V lookup: CDR1 MNHEY, CDR2 SMNVEV (reference sequence).

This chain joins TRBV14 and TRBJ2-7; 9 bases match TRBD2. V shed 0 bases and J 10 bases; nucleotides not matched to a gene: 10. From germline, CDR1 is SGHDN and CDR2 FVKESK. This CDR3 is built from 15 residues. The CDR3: CASSQDGGSGSKQYF. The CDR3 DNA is TGTGCCAGCAGCCAAGATGGGGGTAGCGGGAGTAAACAGTACTTC.

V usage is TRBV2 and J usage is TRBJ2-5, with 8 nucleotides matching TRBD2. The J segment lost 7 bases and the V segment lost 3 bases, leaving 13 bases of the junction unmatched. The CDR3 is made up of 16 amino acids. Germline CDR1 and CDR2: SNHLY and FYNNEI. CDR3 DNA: TGTGCCAGCAGTGATGGGTCAGGCGGGAGGATAGTGACCCAGTACTTC. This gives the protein CASSDGSGGRIVTQYF.

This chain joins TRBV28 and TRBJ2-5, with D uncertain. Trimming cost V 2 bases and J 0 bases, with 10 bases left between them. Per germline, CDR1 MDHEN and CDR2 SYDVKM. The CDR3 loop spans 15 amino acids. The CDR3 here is CASSLATANQETQYF. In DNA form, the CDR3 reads TGTGCCAGCAGTTTAGCAACAGCGAACCAAGAGACCCAGTACTTC.

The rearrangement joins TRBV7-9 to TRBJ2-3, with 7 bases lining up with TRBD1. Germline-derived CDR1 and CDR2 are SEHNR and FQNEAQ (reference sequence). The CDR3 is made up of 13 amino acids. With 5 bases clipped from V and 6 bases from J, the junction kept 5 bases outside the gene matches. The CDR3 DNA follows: TGTGCCAGCAGCACCAGACAGGGCGATACGCAGTATTTT. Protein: CASSTRQGDTQYF. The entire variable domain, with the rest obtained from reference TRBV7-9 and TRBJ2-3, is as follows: DTGVSQNPRHKITKRGQNVTFRCDPISEHNRLYWYRQTLGQGPEFLTYFQNEAQLEKSRLLSDRFSAERPKGSFSTLEIQRTEQGDSAMYLCASSTRQGDTQYFGPGTRLTVL.

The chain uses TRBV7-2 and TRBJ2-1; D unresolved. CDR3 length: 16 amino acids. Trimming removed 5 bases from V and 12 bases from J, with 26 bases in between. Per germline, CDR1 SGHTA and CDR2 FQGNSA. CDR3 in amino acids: CASSPQSSLSGNGQFF. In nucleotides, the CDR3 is TGTGCCAGCAGCCCCCAATCAAGTCTTTCGGGCAACGGGCAGTTCTTC.

In DNA form, the CDR3 reads TGCGCCAGCAGCCAAGGTGGAGGGTCGGGGGAAAAACTGTTTTTT. As protein: CASSQGGGSGEKLFF. The chain joins TRBV4-1 to TRBJ1-4, with no clear D. Germline lookup yields CDR1 MGHRA and CDR2 YSYEKL. V dropped 1 base and J dropped 8 bases, with 14 bases sitting between them. This CDR3 spans 15 amino acids.

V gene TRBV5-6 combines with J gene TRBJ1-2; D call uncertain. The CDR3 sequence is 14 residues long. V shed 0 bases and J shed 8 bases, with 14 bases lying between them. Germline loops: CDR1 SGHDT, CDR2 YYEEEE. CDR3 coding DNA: TGTGCCAGCAGCTTGGGGACGGTTAAGGTGGGCTACACCTTC. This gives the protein CASSLGTVKVGYTF.

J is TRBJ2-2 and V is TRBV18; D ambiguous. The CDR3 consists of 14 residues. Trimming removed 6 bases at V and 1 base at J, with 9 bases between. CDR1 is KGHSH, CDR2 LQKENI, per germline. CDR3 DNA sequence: TGTGCCAGCTCCCCTGACTTGAACACCGGGGAGCTGTTTTTT. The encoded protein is CASSPDLNTGELFF. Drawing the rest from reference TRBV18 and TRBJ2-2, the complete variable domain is NAGVMQNPRHLVRRRGQEARLRCSPMKGHSHVYWYRQLPEEGLKFMVYLQKENIIDESGMPKERFSAEFPKEGPSILRIQQVVRGDSAAYFCASSPDLNTGELFFGEGSRLTVL.

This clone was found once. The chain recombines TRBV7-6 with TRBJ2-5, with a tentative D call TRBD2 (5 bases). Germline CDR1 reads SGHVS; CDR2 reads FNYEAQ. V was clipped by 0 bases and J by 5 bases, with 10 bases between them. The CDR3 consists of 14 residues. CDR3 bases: TGTGCCAGCAGCTTAGCGAGGGAATCGGAGACCCAGTACTTC. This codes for CASSLARESETQYF.

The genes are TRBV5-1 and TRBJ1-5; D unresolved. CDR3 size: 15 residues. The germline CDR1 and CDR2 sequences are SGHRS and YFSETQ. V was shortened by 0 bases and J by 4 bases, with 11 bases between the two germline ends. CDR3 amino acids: CASSLVGEPNQPQHF. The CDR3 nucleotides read TGCGCCAGCAGCTTGGTTGGGGAACCGAATCAGCCCCAGCATTTT. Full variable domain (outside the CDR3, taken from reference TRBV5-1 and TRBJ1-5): KAGVTQTPRYLIKTRGQQVTLSCSPISGHRSVSWYQQTPGQGLQFLFEYFSETQRNKGNFPGRFSGRQFSNSRSEMNVSTLELGDSALYLCASSLVGEPNQPQHFGDGTRLSIL.

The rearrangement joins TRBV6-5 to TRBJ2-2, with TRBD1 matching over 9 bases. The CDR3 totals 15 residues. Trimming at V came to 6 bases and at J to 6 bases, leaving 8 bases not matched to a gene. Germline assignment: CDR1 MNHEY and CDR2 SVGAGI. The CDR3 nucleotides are TGTGCCAGCAGCCGGGAACAGGGGGCCGCCGGGGAGCTGTTTTTT. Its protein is CASSREQGAAGELFF.

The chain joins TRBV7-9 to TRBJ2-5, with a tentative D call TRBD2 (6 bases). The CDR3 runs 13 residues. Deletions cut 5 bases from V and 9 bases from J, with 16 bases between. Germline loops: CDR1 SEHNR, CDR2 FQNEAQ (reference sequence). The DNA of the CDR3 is TGTGCCAGCAGCCACTCGGGACTCCCGGCCCAGTACTTC. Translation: CASSHSGLPAQYF.

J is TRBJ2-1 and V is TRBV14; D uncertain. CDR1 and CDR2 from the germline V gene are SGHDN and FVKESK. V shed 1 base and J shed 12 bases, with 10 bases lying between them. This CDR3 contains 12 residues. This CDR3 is CASSQVREWQFF. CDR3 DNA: TGTGCCAGCAGCCAAGTGCGAGAGTGGCAGTTCTTC.